This entry lists 16 T cell receptor beta chains sequenced from one sample in a study of human T cells and chemical hapten exposure (dated by TCRdb to about 2021). This sample's time point label indicates: patch test 2, 6 weeks after DPC sensitization. The treatment or condition label of this sample denotes: therapeutic diphenylcyclopropenone sensitization with weekly scalp DPC. The method behind the library was RACE. The sequencer listed for this sample is NextSeq 500. TCRdb redid the processing of the public reads, applying fastp at Q25 and MiXCR, and retained in-frame beta chains. Every entry covers one CDR3 protein and lists the most common genes and DNA from its rows. The sample profile shows some 42,000 distinct CDR3 sequences; about 8.9% of them were found once. 15% of the sample is held by the ten biggest clonotypes. Sequencing used whole blood, obtained in connection with sensitization to the hapten diphenylcyclopropenone (DPC). The receptors stem from a woman between 40 and 55 years old with alopecia areata. Some clones in this sample may be carry-over from other donors' samples.

This clonotype was picked up many times. The J gene is TRBJ2-3, the V gene TRBV29-1; tentative D call: TRBD2 (5 bases). The CDR3 contains 11 residues. Trimming shortened V by 7 bases and J by 7 bases, and 12 bases separated the two germline ends. Germline assignment: CDR1 SQVTM and CDR2 ANQGSEA. The CDR3 DNA sequence: TGCAGCGCCGACCGGGGAAATACGCAGTATTTT. Translated: CSADRGNTQYF.

This clonotype was seen many times. J is TRBJ2-7 and V is TRBV7-9; tentative D call: TRBD2 (6 bases). Germline V gene sequence: CDR1 SEHNR, CDR2 FQNEAQ (reference sequence). The CDR3 is made up of 14 amino acids. V was cut by 5 bases and J by 8 bases, with 19 bases left in between. The CDR3 DNA is TGTGCCAGCAGCCCCGGGGCGGGGAATTTAAAGCAGTACTTC. Its protein product is CASSPGAGNLKQYF.

This clonotype was seen ten or more times. The J gene is TRBJ1-1, the V gene TRBV21-1; no check of the table's D call, TRBD1, against the DNA was made. TRBV21-1 is a documented pseudogene. The CDR3 consists of 13 residues. This chain's CDR3 is CASSKEQGTEAFF. CDR3 DNA: TGTGCCAGCAGCAAAGAACAGGGCACTGAAGCTTTCTTT.

This clonotype occurred a few times. The chain links TRBV12-3 or TRBV12-4 to TRBJ1-2; D gene unclear. The CDR3 is made up of 14 amino acids. V was pared by 5 bases and J by 4 bases, with 14 bases between. The CDR3 bases are TGTGCCAGCAGTGGAACTGGAGGGTTCTATGGCTACACCTTC. Protein: CASSGTGGFYGYTF.

This clonotype occurred many times. The rearrangement uses TRBV9 and TRBJ2-3; 9 nucleotides agree with TRBD2. The junction had 6 bases not matched to a gene; V was cut back by 1 base and J by 6 bases. CDR1 is SGDLS and CDR2 is YYNGEE in the germline V gene. The CDR3 length is 15 residues. This CDR3 is CASSVSLAGVDTQYF. The CDR3 nucleotides are TGTGCCAGCAGCGTAAGCTTAGCGGGGGTGGATACGCAGTATTTT. Based on the CDR3 plus reference TRBV9 and TRBJ2-3, the full variable domain is DSGVTQTPKHLITATGQRVTLRCSPRSGDLSVYWYQQSLDQGLQFLIQYYNGEERAKGNILERFSAQQFPDLHSELNLSSLELGDSALYFCASSVSLAGVDTQYFGPGTRLTVL.

Ten or more counts support this clonotype. The chain uses TRBV20-1 and TRBJ1-1; D not resolved. This CDR3 is 13 amino acids long. Germline V CDR1 and CDR2: DFQATT, SNEGSKA (reference sequence). V was shortened by 5 bases and J by 4 bases, with 14 bases between the two germline ends. CDR3: CSARRRGLTEAFF. CDR3 nucleotide sequence: TGCAGTGCTCGGAGGAGAGGGCTCACTGAAGCTTTCTTT.

This clonotype was counted many times. J is TRBJ1-2 and V is TRBV20-1; possibly TRBD1 for D (5 bases). The CDR3 is 14 residues long. Trimming removed 3 bases at V and 4 bases at J, with 15 bases between. Germline lookup yields CDR1 DFQATT and CDR2 SNEGSKA (reference sequence). The CDR3 is CSARVPGFVYGYTF. CDR3 nucleotides: TGCAGTGCTAGGGTCCCAGGGTTCGTCTATGGCTACACCTTC.

The genes are TRBV20-1 and TRBJ2-5; TRBD2 is a possible D gene (5 bases). CDR1 is DFQATT and CDR2 is SNEGSKA in the germline V gene (reference sequence). V lost 4 bases and J 0 bases, leaving 15 bases between the germline ends. The CDR3 totals 15 residues. The CDR3 DNA follows: TGCAGTGCTAAAACCACCGGGGTCTACCAAGAGACCCAGTACTTC. Residues: CSAKTTGVYQETQYF.

This clonotype occurred many times. The chain combines TRBV12-3 or TRBV12-4 with TRBJ1-1; no clear D gene. This CDR3 is built from 15 residues. The V gene lost 5 bases and the J gene lost 4 bases, with 17 bases spanning the gap. The CDR3 region has the DNA TGTGCCAGCAGTCCCCGGACCGGTCTGATCACTGAAGCTTTCTTT. This codes for CASSPRTGLITEAFF.

This clonotype appeared many times. CDR3 sequence: CASSLQDAYEQYF. As DNA, the CDR3 is TGCGCCAGCAGCTTGCAAGACGCCTACGAGCAGTACTTC. This rearrangement joins TRBV5-1 to TRBJ2-7; D not certain. Germline lookup yields CDR1 SGHRS and CDR2 YFSETQ. There are 13 residues in the CDR3. V was pared by 1 base and J by 2 bases, with 7 bases between. Together with reference TRBV5-1 and TRBJ2-7, the CDR3 gives the full variable domain: KAGVTQTPRYLIKTRGQQVTLSCSPISGHRSVSWYQQTPGQGLQFLFEYFSETQRNKGNFPGRFSGRQFSNSRSEMNVSTLELGDSALYLCASSLQDAYEQYFGPGTRLTVT.

The table lists this clonotype with many counts. The chain couples TRBV7-8 to TRBJ2-7; possible D gene TRBD2, 6 bases. Trimming stripped 1 base from V and 4 bases from J, with 14 bases between. Germline V gives CDR1 SGHVS, CDR2 FQNEAQ. This CDR3 region has 15 residues. CDR3 residues: CASSLVFGTVYEQYF. The CDR3 DNA sequence: TGTGCCAGCAGCTTAGTCTTCGGGACTGTGTACGAGCAGTACTTC.

This clonotype has a count of ten or more. This chain joins TRBV5-6 and TRBJ1-5, with unresolved D. Germline assignment: CDR1 SGHDT and CDR2 YYEEEE. The CDR3 spans 18 residues. V dropped 2 bases and J dropped 0 bases, with 18 bases sitting between them. The CDR3 nucleotides read TGTGCCAGCAGCTTTTCTTATGGGCGTATCTATAGCAATCAGCCCCAGCATTTT. Encoded protein: CASSFSYGRIYSNQPQHF.

This clonotype occurred a few times. The chain employs TRBV29-1 and TRBJ2-1; 8 positions match TRBD2. The CDR3 extends over 13 amino acids. With V trimmed by 4 bases and J by 7 bases, 6 bases remained unmatched. Germline-derived CDR1 and CDR2 are SQVTM and ANQGSEA. The CDR3 DNA sequence: TGCAGCGTTGCAAGCGGGGGAAGGAATGAGCAGTTCTTC. It codes for CSVASGGRNEQFF.

DNA of the CDR3: TGTGCCAGTATCCGGGGACAGGGGGCGCCTACAGACGGCTACACCTTC. It specifies CASIRGQGAPTDGYTF. This chain joins TRBV19 and TRBJ1-2; 12 bases fit TRBD1. The CDR3 is made up of 16 amino acids. The junction had 14 bases not matched to a gene; V was cut back by 7 bases and J by 8 bases. The germline V gene encodes CDR1 LNHDA and CDR2 SQIVND (reference sequence).

Many counts were recorded for this clonotype. This sequence joins TRBV20-1 and TRBJ2-5; 8 bases agree with TRBD1. CDR1 and CDR2 from the germline V gene are DFQATT and SNEGSKA (reference sequence). This CDR3 has 15 residues. The V and J ends lost 0 bases and 4 bases, in that order; junction bases with no gene match: 7. CDR3 region: CSARDPGGFGETQYF. CDR3 nucleotide sequence: TGCAGTGCTAGAGATCCAGGGGGCTTCGGAGAGACCCAGTACTTC.

In its sample, this clonotype was seen a few times. The chain links TRBV27 to TRBJ2-7; TRBD2 might be the D (7 bases). CDR3 size: 14 residues. Germline lookup yields CDR1 MNHEY and CDR2 SMNVEV (reference sequence). V dropped 1 base and J dropped 2 bases, with 9 bases sitting between them. The DNA for the CDR3 is TGTGCCAGCAGTTTATGGGAGGGGGCCTACGAGCAGTACTTC. Protein sequence: CASSLWEGAYEQYF.